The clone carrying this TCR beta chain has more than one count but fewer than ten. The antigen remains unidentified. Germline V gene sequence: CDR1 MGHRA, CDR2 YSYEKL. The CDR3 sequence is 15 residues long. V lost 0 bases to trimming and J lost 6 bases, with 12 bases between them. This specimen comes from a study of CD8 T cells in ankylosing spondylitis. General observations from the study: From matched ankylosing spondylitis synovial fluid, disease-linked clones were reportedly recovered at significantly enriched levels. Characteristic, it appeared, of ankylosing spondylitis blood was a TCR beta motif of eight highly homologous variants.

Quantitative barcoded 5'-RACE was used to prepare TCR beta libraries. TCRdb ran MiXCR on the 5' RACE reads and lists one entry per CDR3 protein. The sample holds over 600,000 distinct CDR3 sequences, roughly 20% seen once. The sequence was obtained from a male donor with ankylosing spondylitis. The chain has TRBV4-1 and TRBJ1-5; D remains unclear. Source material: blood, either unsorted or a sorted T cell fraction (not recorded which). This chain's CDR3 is CASSQDGGSGQPQHF. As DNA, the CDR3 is TGCGCCAGCAGCCAAGATGGTGGGTCAGGTCAGCCCCAGCATTTT.